This paragraph reports one T cell receptor (beta chain). The antigen remains undetermined. This sample is drawn from a study of graft-versus-host responses after intestinal transplantation. About the study: Each of the recipients got a multivisceral, liver-intestinal, or isolated intestinal transplant. After anti-thymocyte globulin induction, recipients took tacrolimus and steroids for about 3 years.

TCRdb's table, derived via immunoSEQ multiplex PCR, lists solely in-frame clones and lacks some. In the table there are fewer than 10,000 clones, approximately 77% of which are singletons. V lost 5 bases and J 2 bases, leaving 13 bases between the germline ends. This CDR3 comprises 14 residues. Germline V CDR1 and CDR2: SEHNR, FQNEAQ (reference sequence). Lymphocytes from graft epithelium and lamina propria were isolated. Study-wide results and caveats: Patients with graft-donor T cell macrochimerism had high graft-versus-host to host-versus-graft clonal ratios in allografts. An association linked early post-transplant HvG declines with peak circulating GvH clone levels.

The origin of this receptor is a human patient who received an intestinal transplant, so some T cells may come from the graft donor. V gene TRBV7-9 combines with J gene TRBJ2-7; weak D call: TRBD2 (6 bases). This specimen was ileum tissue, taken less than 480 days after intestinal transplantation. The CDR3 bases are TGTGCCAGCAGCAGTCCGACTAGTCCCTACGAGCAGTACTTC. Translated: CASSSPTSPYEQYF.